The T cell receptor beta chain described here comes from a study of breast tumors, draining lymph nodes, adjacent tissues. This clonotype was detected many times. Antigen specificity is unknown. TCRdb fed the multiplex PCR reads into MiXCR, producing one record per CDR3 protein. The table lists 50,000 to 85,000 distinct CDR3 sequences, approximately 45% of them singletons, with roughly 9% in the top ten. The germline gives CDR1 SGDLS, CDR2 YYNGEE. V was cut by 0 bases and J by 5 bases, with 7 bases left in between. The CDR3 runs to 13 residues. Findings and limits, study-wide: Compared with basal-like, luminal-like tumors shared significantly more repertoire with nontumor tissue. Most tumor T cells seemingly derive from lymph node, then expand in tumor. Tumor repertoires ranked between lymph nodes and nontumor tissue in diversity, with V and J gene preferences. The lymph node origin of tumor T cells was framed as consistent with a hypothesis, not demonstrated.

The receptor comes from a female donor with breast cancer. Some clones in this sample may be carry-over from other donors' samples. J is TRBJ2-3 and V is TRBV9; the D is unclear. Sequencing input: breast tumor tissue. The CDR3 spells CASSVVLGDTQYF. CDR3 DNA: TGTGCCAGCAGCGTAGTTCTTGGAGATACGCAGTATTTT.